This T cell receptor beta chain was profiled in a study of control samples from healthy donors and cancer patients. Looked up from germline, CDR1 is MNHEY and CDR2 is SVGAGI. This CDR3 region has 15 residues. Deletions cut 9 bases from V and 1 base from J, with 15 bases between. TCRdb keeps only in-frame clones here, not all; method: immunoSEQ multiplex PCR. The data contain tens of thousands of clones, approximately 95% of them singletons. This chain links TRBV6-5 with TRBJ2-2; the D call may be TRBD1 or TRBD2 (6 bases each). The sequence was collected from a woman between 18 and 30 years old in good health. The material sequenced was blood. For the CDR3, the DNA is TGTGCCAGTTCTGGGGGGCAGCGGAACACCGGGGAGCTGTTTTTT. Its protein is CASSGGQRNTGELFF.